This T cell receptor beta chain was documented in a study of T cell responses to AZD1222 COVID-19 vaccine. The method was immunoSEQ multiplex PCR; TCRdb's version includes in-frame clones alone and lacks a portion of them. The sample lists 80,000 to 130,000 clones; around 87% were seen once. The germline V and J ends were trimmed by 10 bases and 2 bases, with 17 bases remaining between them. Germline CDR1 and CDR2: SNHLY and FYNNEI. This CDR3 contains 14 residues. The source is an adult in good health. V and J are TRBV2 and TRBJ1-2; no reliable D call. Sequencing was performed on peripheral blood, taken on day 0 of AZD1222 vaccination. This CDR3 is CATKAPGSNYGYTF. For the CDR3, the DNA is TGTGCCACCAAGGCCCCCGGGTCAAACTATGGCTACACCTTC.